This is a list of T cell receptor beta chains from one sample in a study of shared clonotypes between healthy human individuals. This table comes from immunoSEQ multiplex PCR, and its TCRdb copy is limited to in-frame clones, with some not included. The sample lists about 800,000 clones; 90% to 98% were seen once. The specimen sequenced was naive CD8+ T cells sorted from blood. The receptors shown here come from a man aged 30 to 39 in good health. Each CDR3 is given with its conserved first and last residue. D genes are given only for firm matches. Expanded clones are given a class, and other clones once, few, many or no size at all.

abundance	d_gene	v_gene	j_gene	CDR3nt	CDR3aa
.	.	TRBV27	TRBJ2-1	TGTGCCAGCACCCCTAGTGGGAGGCCGTACAATGAGCAGTTCTTC	CASTPSGRPYNEQFF
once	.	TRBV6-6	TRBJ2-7	TGTGCCAGCAGAACTCCGGGCGAGGGCTACGAGCAGTACTTC	CASRTPGEGYEQYF
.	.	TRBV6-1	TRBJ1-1	TGTGCCACCCTGACGGACAGCCTGAACACTGAAGCTTTCTTT	CATLTDSLNTEAFF
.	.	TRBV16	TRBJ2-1	TGTGCCAGCAGCCAATCCATGGACTACAATGAGCAGTTCTTC	CASSQSMDYNEQFF
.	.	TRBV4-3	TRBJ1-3	TGCGCCAGCAGCCCACAACTTGGGTCTGGAAACACCATATATTTT	CASSPQLGSGNTIYF
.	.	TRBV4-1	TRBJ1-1	TGCGCCAGCAGCCAAGAAATGTTGGGTGGAGGGCTGAACACTGAAGCTTTCTTT	CASSQEMLGGGLNTEAFF
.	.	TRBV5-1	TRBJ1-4	TGCGCCAGCAGCTTGACGGGGACGGCTGAAAAACTGTTTTTT	CASSLTGTAEKLFF
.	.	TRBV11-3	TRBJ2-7	TGTGCCAGCAGCTCGGGCTACGAGCAGTACTTC	CASSSGYEQYF
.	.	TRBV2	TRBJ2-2	TGTGCCAGCGGGGACACCGGGGAGCTGTTTTTT	CASGDTGELFF
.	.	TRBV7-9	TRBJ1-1	TGTGCCAGCAGCCTAGATACTGAAGCTTTCTTT	CASSLDTEAFF
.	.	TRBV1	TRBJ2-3	TGCACCAGCACCCCGGATAGCACAGATACGCAGTATTTT	CTSTPDSTDTQYF
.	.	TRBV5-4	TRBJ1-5	TGTGCCAGCAGCTTGGAAGGGAGAAATCAGCCCCAGCATTTT	CASSLEGRNQPQHF
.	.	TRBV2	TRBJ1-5	TGTGCCAGCAGTGGGAGCCTTGGCAATCAGCCCCAGCATTTT	CASSGSLGNQPQHF
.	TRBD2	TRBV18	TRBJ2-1	TGTGCCAGCTCCCTTAGCGGGAGCGTAAATGAGCAGTTCTTC	CASSLSGSVNEQFF
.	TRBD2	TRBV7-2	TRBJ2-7	TGTGCCAGCAGCTTAGCGCAGGGGACTAGCGGGAGCTACGAGCAGTACTTC	CASSLAQGTSGSYEQYF
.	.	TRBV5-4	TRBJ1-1	TGTGCCAGCAGCTGGGGGGGGACTGAAGCTTTCTTT	CASSWGGTEAFF
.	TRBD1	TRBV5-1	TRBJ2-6	TGCGCCAGCAGCTTGGATGCACAGGGGGCGACTGGGGCCAACGTCCTGACTTTC	CASSLDAQGATGANVLTF
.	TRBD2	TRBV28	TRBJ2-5	TGTGCCAGCAGCCGAGCGGGAGTAGGGGAGACCCAGTACTTC	CASSRAGVGETQYF
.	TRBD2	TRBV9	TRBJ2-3	TGTGCCAGCAGCCCGGGACTAGCGGAGATCACAGATACGCAGTATTTT	CASSPGLAEITDTQYF
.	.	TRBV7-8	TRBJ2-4	TGTGCCAGCAGCCTTAGTGGGGGTCTTATCGTAACTGGAGCCAAAAACATTCAGTACTTC	CASSLSGGLIVTGAKNIQYF
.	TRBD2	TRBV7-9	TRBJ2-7	TGTGCCAGCAGCTCCCCCGAGACTAGCGGGACCTCGTACGAGCAGTACTTC	CASSSPETSGTSYEQYF
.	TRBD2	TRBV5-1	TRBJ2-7	TGCGCCAGCAGATCCTCCGGGACTAGCGGCTTGAGCTCCTACGAGCAGTACTTC	CASRSSGTSGLSSYEQYF
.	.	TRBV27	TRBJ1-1	TGTGCCAGCATTGCTCGTCTGAACACTGAAGCTTTCTTT	CASIARLNTEAFF
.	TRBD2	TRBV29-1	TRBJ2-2	TGCAGCGTCGCGGGCGGGAGGGCCCACACCGGGGAGCTGTTTTTT	CSVAGGRAHTGELFF
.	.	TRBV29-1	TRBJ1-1	TGCAGCGCCCGTCGAATGAACACTGAAGCTTTCTTT	CSARRMNTEAFF
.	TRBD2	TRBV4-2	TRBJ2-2	TGTGCCAGCAGCCAAGAGTACGGGAGGGCGAACACCGGGGAGCTGTTTTTT	CASSQEYGRANTGELFF
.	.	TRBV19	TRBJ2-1	TGTGCCAGTAGTATTGAGGGGTCCTCCTACAATGAGCAGTTCTTC	CASSIEGSSYNEQFF
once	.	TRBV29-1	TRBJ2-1	TGCAGCGTTGAGGAGCCTTTTTCAACAAGCTCCTACAATGAGCAGTTCTTC	CSVEEPFSTSSYNEQFF
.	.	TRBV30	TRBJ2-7	TGTGCCTGGAGTGTGGGCACAGACTACGAGCAGTACTTC	CAWSVGTDYEQYF
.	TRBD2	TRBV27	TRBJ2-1	TGTGCCAGCAGTTTACTAGCGGGAGGCAATGAGCAGTTCTTC	CASSLLAGGNEQFF
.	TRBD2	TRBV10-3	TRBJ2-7	TGTGCCATAAGCGGGGGACCCTCCTACGAGCAGTACTTC	CAISGGPSYEQYF
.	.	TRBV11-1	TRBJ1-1	TGTGCCAGCAGCTTAGGTGCGAACACTGAAGCTTTCTTT	CASSLGANTEAFF
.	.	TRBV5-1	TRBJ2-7	TGCGCCAGCAGCTTGGGGCCCGAGCAGTACTTC	CASSLGPEQYF
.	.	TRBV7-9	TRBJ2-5	TGTGCCAGCAGCCTTCCGTCGGAGGAGACCCAGTACTTC	CASSLPSEETQYF
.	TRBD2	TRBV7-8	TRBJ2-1	TGTGCCAGCAGCGTAACTAGCGGGAGGGCCATAGGTGAGCAGTTCTTC	CASSVTSGRAIGEQFF
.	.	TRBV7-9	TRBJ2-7	TGTGCCAGCAGCTTAACAGCCGTGGAGCAGTACTTC	CASSLTAVEQYF
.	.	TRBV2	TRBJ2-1	TGTGCCAGCAGTGAAGGCCTGCGCTCCTACAATGAGCAGTTCTTC	CASSEGLRSYNEQFF
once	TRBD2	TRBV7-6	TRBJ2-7	TGTGCCAGCAGTTCGACTAGCGGACGCATCTACGAGCAGTACTTC	CASSSTSGRIYEQYF
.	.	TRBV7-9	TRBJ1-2	TGTGCCAGCAGCTCCGTGGAATTGGTTCCCGCCGGCTACACCTTC	CASSSVELVPAGYTF
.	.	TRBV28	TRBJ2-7	TGTGCCAGCAGTTTAACAACATCCTACGAGCAGTACTTC	CASSLTTSYEQYF
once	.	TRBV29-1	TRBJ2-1	TGCAGCGTTGCGGAGGGGGGTTACAATGAGCAGTTCTTC	CSVAEGGYNEQFF
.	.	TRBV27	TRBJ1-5	TGTGCCAGCAGTTTATTTGGTCCCAATCAGCCCCAGCATTTT	CASSLFGPNQPQHF
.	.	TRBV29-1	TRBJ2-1	TGCAGCGTTGAAGGTCGCGGGAATGAGCAGTTCTTC	CSVEGRGNEQFF
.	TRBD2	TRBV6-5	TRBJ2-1	TGTGCCACCATGACTAGCGGGAGGGCTGAGCAGTTCTTC	CATMTSGRAEQFF
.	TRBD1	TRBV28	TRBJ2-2	TGTGCCAGCAGTATATGGACAGGGCACGGGGAGCTGTTTTTT	CASSIWTGHGELFF
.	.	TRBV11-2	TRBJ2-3	TGTGCCAGCAGCTCGCCGTCGCAGGGCGCAGATACGCAGTATTTT	CASSSPSQGADTQYF
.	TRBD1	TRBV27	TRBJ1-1	TGTGCCAGCAGTTTCCGACAGGGGCGCATTCCTTTCTTT	CASSFRQGRIPFF
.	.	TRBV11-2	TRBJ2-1	TGTGCCAGCAGCTTAGAGGAGTGGCAGGGATCCTACAATGAGCAGTTCTTC	CASSLEEWQGSYNEQFF
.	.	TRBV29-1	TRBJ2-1	TGCAGCGTTGCCAATGAGCAGTTCTTC	CSVANEQFF
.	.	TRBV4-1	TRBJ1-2	TGCGCCAGCAGCCAAGTTCCAGGGACGAGGGGCTACACCTTC	CASSQVPGTRGYTF
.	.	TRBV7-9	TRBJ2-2	TGTGCCATCCAGGTAGTAGTGGGCGGCACACTAACCACCGGGGAGCTGTTTTTT	CAIQVVVGGTLTTGELFF
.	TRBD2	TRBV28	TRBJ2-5	TGTGCCAGCAGTTTGGGCGGGAGGGAGACCCAGTACTTC	CASSLGGRETQYF
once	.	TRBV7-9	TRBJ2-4	TGTGCCAGCAGCCCCATACAGGGTATAACCAAAAACATTCAGTACTTC	CASSPIQGITKNIQYF
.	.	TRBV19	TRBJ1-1	TGTGCCAGTAGTATAGGATACACTGAAGCTTTCTTT	CASSIGYTEAFF
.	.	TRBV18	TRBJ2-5	TGTGCCAGCTCGCGCCTGGGGGGTAAGGACCAAGAGACCCAGTACTTC	CASSRLGGKDQETQYF
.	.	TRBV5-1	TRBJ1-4	TGCGCCAGCAGCTCCAAACCGCGAGAAAAACTGTTTTTT	CASSSKPREKLFF
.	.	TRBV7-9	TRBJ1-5	TGTGCCAGCAGCTTAGCTTCAGGGCCCAGGGAGCCCCAGCATTTT	CASSLASGPREPQHF
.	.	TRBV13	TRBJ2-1	TGTGCCAGCAGCTTTACAGGGTACCATGAGCAGTTCTTC	CASSFTGYHEQFF
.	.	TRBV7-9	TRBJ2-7	TGTGCCAGCAGCGAGGGCCCTACCTACGAGCAGTACTTC	CASSEGPTYEQYF